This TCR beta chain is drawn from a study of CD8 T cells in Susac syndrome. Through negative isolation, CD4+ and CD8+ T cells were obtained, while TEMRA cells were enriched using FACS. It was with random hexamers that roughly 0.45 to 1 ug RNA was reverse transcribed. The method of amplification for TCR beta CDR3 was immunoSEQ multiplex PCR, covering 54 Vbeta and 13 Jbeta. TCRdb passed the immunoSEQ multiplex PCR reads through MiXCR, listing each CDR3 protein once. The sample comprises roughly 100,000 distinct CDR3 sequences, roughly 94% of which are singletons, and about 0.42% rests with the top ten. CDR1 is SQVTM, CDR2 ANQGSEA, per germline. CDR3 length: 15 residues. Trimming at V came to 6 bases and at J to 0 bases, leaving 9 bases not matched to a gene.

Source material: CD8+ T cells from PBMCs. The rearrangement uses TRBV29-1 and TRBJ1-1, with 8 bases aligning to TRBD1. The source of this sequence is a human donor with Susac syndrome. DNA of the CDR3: TGCAGCGTCGGGACAGGAGGATTCATGAACACTGAAGCTTTCTTT. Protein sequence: CSVGTGGFMNTEAFF.